Listed below are T cell receptor beta chains from one sample, sequenced in a study of shared clonotypes between healthy human individuals. Assay used: immunoSEQ multiplex PCR; TCRdb lists only in-frame clones, some missing. The sample includes some 1,900,000 clones, just under 95% of them seen just once. Material: naive CD8+ T cells sorted from blood. Every receptor here comes from a man younger than 30 in good health. Each CDR3 is given with its conserved first and last residue. The D gene is left open where the match is weak.

V	D	J	CDR3
TRBV4-1	NA	TRBJ2-7	CASSPPGLNYEQYF
TRBV27	NA	TRBJ1-5	CASSFGGGGQPQHF
TRBV28	TRBD1	TRBJ1-2	CASRPIQGQAPYGYTF
TRBV2	NA	TRBJ1-2	CASRELGDYGYTF
TRBV4-1	NA	TRBJ2-3	CASSQVAGGTDTQYF
TRBV4-3	NA	TRBJ1-1	CASSPTDRVNTEAFF
TRBV30	NA	TRBJ2-6	CASPQHASGANVLTF
TRBV19	TRBD1	TRBJ1-6	CASSFGQGKSYNSPLHF
TRBV9	NA	TRBJ1-5	CASSVAGAGQPQHF
TRBV11-2	NA	TRBJ1-5	CASSLNRGGNQPQHF
TRBV6-1	NA	TRBJ1-4	CASSKRGSLPEKLFF
TRBV2	TRBD1	TRBJ2-4	CASSTGTGRKNIQYF
TRBV4-1	NA	TRBJ2-5	CASSQDSGEGETQYF
TRBV7-9	TRBD1	TRBJ1-1	CASSLTGTGVEAFF
TRBV1	NA	TRBJ2-7	CTSSHPSGRASYEQYF
TRBV27	NA	TRBJ2-2	CASSRNTGELFF
TRBV28	NA	TRBJ1-4	CASSFRAPRAEKLFF
TRBV30	NA	TRBJ1-2	CAWSVREVSGYTF
TRBV19	NA	TRBJ2-7	CASSTFGQSYEQYF
TRBV27	NA	TRBJ1-4	CASSPQDREATNEKLFF